The rows below give T cell receptor beta chains drawn from one sample of a study of T cell repertoires in cytomegalovirus infection. TCRdb reprocessed the reads via MiXCR and lists one record per CDR3 protein. This sample carries a few hundred thousand distinct CDR3 sequences, 40% of them seen once, and the ten largest clones take 40% to 60%. These receptors lack a known antigen. The sequencing here drew on cultured PBMCs, taken from culture after CMV antigen stimulation. All receptors come from a human donor in good health (CMV status not recorded). Some clones in this sample may be carry-over from other donors' samples. Both conserved end residues are part of each CDR3. Clone size is not always given. Where it is, it says once, few, many or a class for expanded clones.

>.|TRBJ2-1|TRBV29-1
CSVALAGGGNEQFF
>few|TRBJ2-1|TRBV7-2
CASSLGRWGLAGGNEQFF
>.|TRBJ2-2|TRBV11-3
CASSALGNTGELFF
>few|TRBJ1-2|TRBV7-8
CASSPWDTYGYTF
>.|TRBJ2-1|TRBV10-3
CAIGPTQGVQGGEQFF
>.|TRBJ2-2|TRBV7-6
CASSLVLVGTGELFF
>.|TRBJ1-2|TRBV29-1
CSVEAGGVNGYTF
>.|TRBJ2-1|TRBV20-1
CSARDLIAVYNEQFF
>.|TRBJ2-5|TRBV15
CATSRGGIAAQYF
>few|TRBJ2-1|TRBV2
CASRPASGGYNEQFF
>.|TRBJ2-2|TRBV11-2
CASSSLRGEITGELFF
>many|TRBJ1-5|TRBV7-2
CASSISGGRSNQPQHF
>few|TRBJ2-1|TRBV7-6
CASSSIKGGWAYNEQFF
>few|TRBJ2-7|TRBV7-2
CASSSRPIYEQYF
>few|TRBJ2-2|TRBV6-6
CASRHTGPWIRGPGELFF
>few|TRBJ2-5|TRBV10-1
CASSASLAGVETQYF
>few|TRBJ2-3|TRBV7-2
CASSLVAGTDTQYF
>.|TRBJ2-2|TRBV4-1
CASSQVRLLITGELFF
>.|TRBJ2-3|TRBV6-6
CASQDGERTQYF
>.|TRBJ1-3|TRBV25-1
CASSGYRVSGNTIYF
>.|TRBJ2-4|TRBV7-9
CASSLAQLVNIQYF
>.|TRBJ2-2|TRBV18
CASSGAATGELFF
>once|TRBJ2-7|TRBV6-1
CASRDGRSSYEQYF
>.|TRBJ2-3|TRBV20-1
CSASPGATDTQYF
>.|TRBJ2-5|TRBV12-3/TRBV12-4
CASRPWGAEVFLETQYF
>few|TRBJ2-4|TRBV2
CASLPGLINIQYF
>.|TRBJ1-1|TRBV6-1
CASSRQGPNTEAFF
>few|TRBJ2-7|TRBV7-2
CASSLGQTGTYEQYF
>few|TRBJ1-2|TRBV19
CASSIGAGYTF
>few|TRBJ2-7|TRBV5-6
CASRKTGDPLGDEQYF
>.|TRBJ2-3|TRBV20-1
CSADKAGGRRDTQYF
>few|TRBJ2-4|TRBV7-2
CASSHPENIQYF
>.|TRBJ2-2|TRBV6-1
CASGRDLTGELFF
>.|TRBJ2-3|TRBV7-4
CASSLSSTETDTQYF
>.|TRBJ1-3|TRBV28
CASTRTGVRNTIYF
>few|TRBJ2-1|TRBV4-1
CASSPGRPTPHEQFF
>.|TRBJ2-1|TRBV7-6
CASSASDRVHISSFYNEQFF
>few|TRBJ2-6|TRBV7-2
CASSIRTSGANVLTF
>.|TRBJ2-1|TRBV2
CASVGLAGGSSYNEQFF
>.|TRBJ1-5|TRBV7-6
CASSGQGFNQPQHF
>many|TRBJ2-7|TRBV7-2
CASSRAGRSDEQYF
>.|TRBJ2-5|TRBV7-6
CASSAAGAQYF
>many|TRBJ2-3|TRBV7-2
CASSLFYYITDTQYF
>many|TRBJ2-3|TRBV7-6
CASSSPPSGGGDTQYF
>.|TRBJ2-1|TRBV12-5
CASGLVASDNEQFF
>many|TRBJ2-3|TRBV7-8
CASSSLAGGLDTQYF
>.|TRBJ1-1|TRBV12-3/TRBV12-4
CASSLGPGPGTEAFF
>.|TRBJ2-1|TRBV20-1
CSAWKTSSPTIEQFF
>once|TRBJ2-1|TRBV27
CASSINEQFF
>few|TRBJ1-1|TRBV7-9
CASSHRQGLMNTEAFF
>few|TRBJ2-2|TRBV6-6
CASRGQTNTGELFF
>.|TRBJ1-5|TRBV10-3
CAISERNQPQHF
>once|TRBJ2-3|TRBV19
CASSPSPPSRPDTQYF